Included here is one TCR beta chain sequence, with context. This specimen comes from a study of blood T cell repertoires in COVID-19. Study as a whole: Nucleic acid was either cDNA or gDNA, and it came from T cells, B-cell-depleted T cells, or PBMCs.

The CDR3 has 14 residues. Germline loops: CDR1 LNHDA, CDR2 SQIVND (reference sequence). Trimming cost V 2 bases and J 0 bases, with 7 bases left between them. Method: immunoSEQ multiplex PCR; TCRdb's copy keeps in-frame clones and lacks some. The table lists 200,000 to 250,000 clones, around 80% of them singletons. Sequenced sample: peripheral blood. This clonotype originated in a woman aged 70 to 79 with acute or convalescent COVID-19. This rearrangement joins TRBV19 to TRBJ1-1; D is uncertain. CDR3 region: CASSIISMNTEAFF. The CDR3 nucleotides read TGTGCCAGTAGTATAATTTCCATGAACACTGAAGCTTTCTTT. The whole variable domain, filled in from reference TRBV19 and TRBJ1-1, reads DGGITQSPKYLFRKEGQNVTLSCEQNLNHDAMYWYRQDPGQGLRLIYYSQIVNDFQKGDIAEGYSVSREKKESFPLTVTSAQKNPTAFYLCASSIISMNTEAFFGQGTRLTVV.